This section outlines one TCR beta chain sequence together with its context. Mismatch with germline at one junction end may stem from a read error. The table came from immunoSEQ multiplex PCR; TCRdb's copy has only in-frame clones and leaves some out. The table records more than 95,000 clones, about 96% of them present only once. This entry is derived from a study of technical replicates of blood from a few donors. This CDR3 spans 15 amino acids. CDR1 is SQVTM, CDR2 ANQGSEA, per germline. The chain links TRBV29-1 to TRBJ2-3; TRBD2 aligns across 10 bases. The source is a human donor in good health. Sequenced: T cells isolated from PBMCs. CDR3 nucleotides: TGCAGCGTTGAAGGGGCTAGCGGGAGCAAAGATACGCAGTATTTT. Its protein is CSVEGASGSKDTQYF.